Listed below are T cell receptor beta chains from one sample, sequenced in a study of blood T cell repertoires in COVID-19. The protocol was immunoSEQ multiplex PCR, while the TCRdb copy is restricted to in-frame clones and leaves out a portion. The table includes tens of thousands of clones, around 80% detected once. What was sequenced was peripheral blood. The origin of the receptors is a woman older than 75 with active or convalescent COVID-19. The CDR3 runs from the conserved cysteine through the conserved F or W. D genes are given only for firm matches. Expanded clones are given a class, and other clones once, few, many or no size at all.

clone_size	d_call	v_call	j_call	cdr3_nt	cdr3_aa
.	.	TRBV12-3/TRBV12-4	TRBJ1-2	TGTGCCAGCAGTACTGGACAGATTTATGGCTACACCTTC	CASSTGQIYGYTF
.	TRBD1	TRBV7-8	TRBJ2-7	TGTGCCAGCAGCAGAGTGGACAGGGGTTTGTACGAGCAGTACTTC	CASSRVDRGLYEQYF
.	.	TRBV2	TRBJ1-5	TGTGCCAGCACCAAGGACGGGGGCAATCAGCCCCAGCATTTT	CASTKDGGNQPQHF
.	TRBD1	TRBV19	TRBJ1-6	TGTGCCAGTAGTAGCCAACAGGGGAAGGGAAATTCACCCCTCCACTTT	CASSSQQGKGNSPLHF
.	.	TRBV5-5	TRBJ2-3	TGTGCCAGCAGCTTGGCCGGGAGCACAGATACGCAGTATTTT	CASSLAGSTDTQYF
.	TRBD2	TRBV5-1	TRBJ2-1	TGCGCCAGCAGCTTGTCCCCGGCTAGCGGAGATCCCGGTAATGCGCAGTTCTTC	CASSLSPASGDPGNAQFF
.	.	TRBV7-9	TRBJ1-3	TGTGCCAGCGCTTTGAGAGAATCTGGAAACACCATATATTTT	CASALRESGNTIYF
.	.	TRBV3-1/TRBV3-2	TRBJ1-2	TGTGCCAGCAGCCAAGATATTGGACAGCCAAACTATGGCTACACCTTC	CASSQDIGQPNYGYTF
.	.	TRBV7-9	TRBJ2-1	TGTGCCAGCAGCTTTTCCGATGAGCAGTTCTTC	CASSFSDEQFF
few	.	TRBV6-6	TRBJ2-5	TGTGCCAGCAGTACCCCGGGAGCGGGTCGGCAAGAGACCCAGTACTTC	CASSTPGAGRQETQYF
.	TRBD2	TRBV19	TRBJ2-1	TGTGCCAGTAGGGAGAGCGGGAGGGCCGGCAATGAGCAGTTCTTC	CASRESGRAGNEQFF
.	.	TRBV6-2/TRBV6-3	TRBJ1-3	TGTGCCAGCAGTTACCGGGTGCGGGGTGGTTCTGGAAACACCATATATTTT	CASSYRVRGGSGNTIYF
.	TRBD2	TRBV19	TRBJ2-5	TGTGCCAGTAGACCACAGACTAGCGGGCGCCAAGAGACCCAGTACTTC	CASRPQTSGRQETQYF
.	.	TRBV29-1	TRBJ1-2	TGCAGCGTTGATGAAACAGGAACCTACACCTTC	CSVDETGTYTF
.	.	TRBV28	TRBJ1-1	TGTGCCAGCAGTTTACCACAGTCGAACACTGAAGCTTTCTTT	CASSLPQSNTEAFF
.	.	TRBV9	TRBJ1-1	TGTGCCAGCAGCGATTCCGCGGGGACTGAAGCTTTCTTT	CASSDSAGTEAFF
.	TRBD2	TRBV25-1	TRBJ2-1	TGTGCCAGCAGATGGCGGGAGAACAATGAGCAGTTCTTC	CASRWRENNEQFF
.	TRBD1	TRBV7-9	TRBJ1-4	TGTGCCAGCAGCTCCGGGGGACAGGGGACAGAAAAACTGTTTTTT	CASSSGGQGTEKLFF
.	.	TRBV18	TRBJ1-4	TGTGCCAGCTCACCTGGGGCCATAACCGGTGATGAAAAACTGTTTTTT	CASSPGAITGDEKLFF
.	TRBD2	TRBV14	TRBJ2-5	TGTGCCAGCAGCCAAGAGCGCCAGCGGGGAAAAGAGACCCAGTACTTC	CASSQERQRGKETQYF
.	TRBD1	TRBV19	TRBJ1-5	TGTGCCAGTAGTATATTCCCCGGACAGGCTTCTGTGCCAAAGAAGCCCCAGCATTTT	CASSIFPGQASVPKKPQHF
.	.	TRBV19	TRBJ1-1	TGTGCCAGTGGATTAAGACGTGGGGCAGGGACTGAAGCTTTCTTT	CASGLRRGAGTEAFF
.	TRBD2	TRBV2	TRBJ2-5	TGTGCCAGCATGGGCGGGAGGGGTTTAGAGACCCAGTACTTC	CASMGGRGLETQYF
few	TRBD1	TRBV19	TRBJ1-1	TGTGCCAGTGCAGACAGGGGGCAATCGAACACTGAAGCTTTCTTT	CASADRGQSNTEAFF
.	.	TRBV11-2	TRBJ2-1	TGTGCCAGCAGCCCAGGCGGGACTCAGTACAATGAGCAGTTCTTC	CASSPGGTQYNEQFF
.	.	TRBV6-6	TRBJ1-1	TGTGCCAGCAGTTACTCGAAACCGAGGGAAGGAACTGAAGCTTTCTTT	CASSYSKPREGTEAFF
.	.	TRBV27	TRBJ1-2	TGTGCCAGCAGTTTAAAATGGGAAGGGGATGGCTACACCTTC	CASSLKWEGDGYTF
.	.	TRBV5-6	TRBJ2-1	TGTGCCAGCAGGGCTAGCGTCAATGAGCAGTTCTTC	CASRASVNEQFF